This T cell receptor (beta chain) was recorded in a study of T cells after posttransplantation cyclophosphamide. The CDR3 extends over 18 amino acids. Trimming at V came to 2 bases and at J to 4 bases, leaving 9 bases not matched to a gene. About this clone itself: Its antigen is unidentified.

Study outcomes and limitations: Blood and skin or GI T cell repertoires showed limited TRB overlap. Later post-transplant blood repertoires were often dominated by donor CD8+ memory clones. TRB clonality was highly associated with recipient CMV seropositivity and reactivation.

Busulfan-fludarabine conditioning, marrow transplant, and cyclophosphamide on days +3 and +4 were administered. Only in-frame clones appear in the TCRdb table, and some are missing; sequencing was by immunoSEQ multiplex PCR. The sample lists roughly 19,000 clones, approximately 69% occurring once. Sequences were derived from PBMCs, sampled after an allogeneic stem cell transplant with post-transplant cyclophosphamide. The rearrangement joins TRBV5-3 to TRBJ2-2; 12 nucleotides align to TRBD2. TRBV5-3 carries the ORF label, with uncertain function. The sequence was obtained from a young adult male patient who received an allogeneic stem cell transplant from a related donor, was CMV-positive, and had acute GVHD only. Part of the T cells may come from the graft donor. This chain's CDR3 is CARSFRLAGALGTGELFF. The CDR3 DNA reads as TGTGCCAGAAGCTTCCGACTAGCGGGGGCACTGGGCACCGGGGAGCTGTTTTTT.